The 8 T cell receptor beta chains given below trace back to one sample, sequenced in a study of T cell responses to AZD1222 COVID-19 vaccine. The repertoire was sequenced with immunoSEQ multiplex PCR; TCRdb's copy has only in-frame clones and lacks some. The data show about 180,000 clones, around 90% seen once. Sequenced here: peripheral blood, sampled 28 days after the second AZD1222 dose. The receptors derive from an adult who received the AZD1222 COVID-19 vaccine.

The V call is TRBV5-4, the J call TRBJ2-7; TRBD2 aligns across 12 bases. The length of the CDR3 is 14 residues. After removal of 5 bases from V and 4 bases from J, the junction contained 4 bases not matched to a gene. Per the germline V gene, CDR1 is SGHNT and CDR2 is YYREEE (reference sequence). CDR3 sequence reads: CASRLAGGNYEQYF. In DNA, the CDR3 is TGTGCCAGCAGGCTAGCGGGAGGGAATTACGAGCAGTACTTC.

The J gene is TRBJ1-5, the V gene TRBV5-4; D is ambiguous. From germline, CDR1 is SGHNT and CDR2 YYREEE (reference sequence). The CDR3 spans 13 residues. Trimming took 2 bases from V and 4 from J, leaving 7 bases between them. CDR3 bases: TGTGCCAGCAGCTTCGGGGAGAATCAGCCCCAGCATTTT. This codes for CASSFGENQPQHF. Based on the CDR3 plus reference TRBV5-4 and TRBJ1-5, the full variable domain is ETGVTQSPTHLIKTRGQQVTLRCSSQSGHNTVSWYQQALGQGPQFIFQYYREEENGRGNFPPRFSGLQFPNYSSELNVNALELDDSALYLCASSFGENQPQHFGDGTRLSIL.

This chain connects TRBV30 to TRBJ1-2; D remains unclear. Per the germline V gene, CDR1 is GTSNPN and CDR2 is SVGIG (reference sequence). This CDR3 has 14 amino acids. V lost 4 bases and J 3 bases, leaving 15 bases between the germline ends. The CDR3 protein is CAWKVPGHDYGYTF. CDR3 sequence (DNA): TGTGCCTGGAAAGTTCCCGGGCATGACTATGGCTACACCTTC.

CDR3 in amino acids: CALRVQDTQYF. The DNA of the CDR3 is TGTGCCTTACGGGTCCAAGATACGCAGTATTTT. The chain combines TRBV7-3 with TRBJ2-3; D call uncertain. V gave up 11 bases and J gave up 5 bases, with 11 bases separating them. CDR1 is SGHTA and CDR2 is FQGTGA in the germline V gene. CDR3 size: 11 residues.

The V and J genes are TRBV27 and TRBJ1-6, with no clear D. Looked up from germline, CDR1 is MNHEY and CDR2 is SMNVEV (reference sequence). Trimming cost V 1 base and J 3 bases, with 13 bases left between them. This CDR3 comprises 17 residues. In DNA, the CDR3 is TGTGCCAGCAGTTTATTTGACGTCTCACGCTATAATTCACCCCTCCACTTT. As protein: CASSLFDVSRYNSPLHF.

The genes are TRBV19 and TRBJ1-2, with D possibly TRBD1 on 6 matching bases. CDR1 and CDR2 (germline): LNHDA, SQIVND (reference sequence). Trimming left V 8 bases short and J 4 bases short, with 14 bases between. The length of the CDR3 is 13 residues. The CDR3 reads CASWIGGFYGYTF. The CDR3 coding sequence is TGTGCCAGTTGGATCGGGGGCTTCTATGGCTACACCTTC.

The chain joins TRBV7-9 to TRBJ1-2, with TRBD1 matching 12 bases. The CDR3 is 15 residues long. The germline V gene encodes CDR1 SEHNR and CDR2 FQNEAQ (reference sequence). Losses at the gene ends were 0 bases for V and 7 bases for J; bases not matched to a gene: 3. CDR3: CASSLAGQGAFGYTF. The DNA for the CDR3 is TGTGCCAGCAGCTTAGCGGGACAGGGGGCCTTTGGCTACACCTTC. Full variable domain (remainder filled in from reference TRBV7-9 and TRBJ1-2): DTGVSQNPRHKITKRGQNVTFRCDPISEHNRLYWYRQTLGQGPEFLTYFQNEAQLEKSRLLSDRFSAERPKGSFSTLEIQRTEQGDSAMYLCASSLAGQGAFGYTFGSGTRLTVV.

J is TRBJ2-1 and V is TRBV9, with D possibly called TRBD1 or TRBD2 (6 bases each). The CDR3 has 15 residues. Germline V gene data show CDR1 as SGDLS and CDR2 as YYNGEE. The V end was cut by 0 bases, the J end by 3 bases, with 10 bases between. CDR3 in amino acids: CASSVEGGVYNEQFF. The CDR3 DNA reads as TGTGCCAGCAGCGTAGAGGGGGGAGTCTACAATGAGCAGTTCTTC.